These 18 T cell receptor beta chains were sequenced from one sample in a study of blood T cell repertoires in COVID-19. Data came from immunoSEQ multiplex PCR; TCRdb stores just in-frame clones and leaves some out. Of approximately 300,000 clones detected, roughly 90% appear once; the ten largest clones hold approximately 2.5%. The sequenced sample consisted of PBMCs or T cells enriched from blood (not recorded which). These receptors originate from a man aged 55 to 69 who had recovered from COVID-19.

CDR3 amino acids: CASRTPGSRPYGYTF. In nucleotides, the CDR3 is TGTGCCAGTAGAACCCCGGGATCAAGACCCTATGGCTACACCTTC. This chain uses TRBV19 with TRBJ1-2; no clear D gene. Per germline, CDR1 LNHDA and CDR2 SQIVND (reference sequence). The CDR3 runs 15 residues. Trimming pared 6 bases from V and 4 bases from J, leaving 18 bases between. The full variable domain, rest sourced from reference TRBV19 and TRBJ1-2, is DGGITQSPKYLFRKEGQNVTLSCEQNLNHDAMYWYRQDPGQGLRLIYYSQIVNDFQKGDIAEGYSVSREKKESFPLTVTSAQKNPTAFYLCASRTPGSRPYGYTFGSGTRLTVV.

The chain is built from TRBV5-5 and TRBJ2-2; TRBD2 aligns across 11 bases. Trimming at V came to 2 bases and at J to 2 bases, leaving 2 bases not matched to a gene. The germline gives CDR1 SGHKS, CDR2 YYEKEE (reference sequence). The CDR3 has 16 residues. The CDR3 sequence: CASSLLAGENTGELFF. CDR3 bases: TGTGCCAGCAGCTTACTAGCGGGAGAAAACACCGGGGAGCTGTTTTTT.

The CDR3 spells CASSPTVTGNEKLFF. CDR3 DNA sequence: TGTGCCAGCTCACCCACCGTGACAGGGAATGAAAAACTGTTTTTT. V and J are TRBV18 and TRBJ1-4, with 7 bases identical to TRBD1. This CDR3 comprises 15 residues. Germline assignment: CDR1 KGHSH and CDR2 LQKENI. J lost 5 bases, V lost 3 bases, and 6 bases had no gene match.

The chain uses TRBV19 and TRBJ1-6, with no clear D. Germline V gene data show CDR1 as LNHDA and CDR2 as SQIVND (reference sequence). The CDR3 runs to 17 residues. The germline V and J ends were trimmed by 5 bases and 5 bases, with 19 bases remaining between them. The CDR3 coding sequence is TGTGCCAGTAGTCCCCGGGAGTTCCGAGCTAATAATTCACCCCTCCACTTT. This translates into CASSPREFRANNSPLHF.

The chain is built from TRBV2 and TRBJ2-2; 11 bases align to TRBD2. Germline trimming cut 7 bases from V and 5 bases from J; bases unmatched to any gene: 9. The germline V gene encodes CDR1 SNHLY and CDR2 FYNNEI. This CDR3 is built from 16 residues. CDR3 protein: CASTASGGRGTGELFF. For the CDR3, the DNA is TGTGCCAGCACGGCTAGCGGGGGGCGGGGAACCGGGGAGCTGTTTTTT.

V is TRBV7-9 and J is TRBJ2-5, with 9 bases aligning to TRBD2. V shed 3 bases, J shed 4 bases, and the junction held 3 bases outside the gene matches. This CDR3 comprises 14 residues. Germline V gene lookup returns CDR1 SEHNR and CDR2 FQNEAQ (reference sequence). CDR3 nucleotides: TGTGCCAGCAGCTTCGGCGGGGGGGCAGAGACCCAGTACTTC. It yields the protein CASSFGGGAETQYF.

In DNA form, the CDR3 reads TGTGCCAGCAGCCAACACCATGAGCAGTTCTTC. It is translated as CASSQHHEQFF. The chain uses TRBV6-2 or TRBV6-3 and TRBJ2-1, with D hard to call. The ends were cut back, 6 bases at V and 8 bases at J, with 8 bases in the middle. This CDR3 has 11 residues. Germline V CDR1 and CDR2: MNHEY, SVGEGT.

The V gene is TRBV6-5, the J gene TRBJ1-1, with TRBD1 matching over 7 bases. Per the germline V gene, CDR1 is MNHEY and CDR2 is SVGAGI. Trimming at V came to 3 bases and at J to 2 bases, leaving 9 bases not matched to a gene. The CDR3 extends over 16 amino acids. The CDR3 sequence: CASSYTGQPFNTEAFF. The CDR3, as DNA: TGTGCCAGCAGTTATACGGGACAGCCCTTTAACACTGAAGCTTTCTTT.

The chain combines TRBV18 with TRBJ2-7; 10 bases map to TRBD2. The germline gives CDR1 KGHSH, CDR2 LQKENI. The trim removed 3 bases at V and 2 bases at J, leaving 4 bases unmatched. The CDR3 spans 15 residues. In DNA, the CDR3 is TGTGCCAGCTCACCGTACAGCGGGGGGGCCTACGAGCAGTACTTC. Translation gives CASSPYSGGAYEQYF.

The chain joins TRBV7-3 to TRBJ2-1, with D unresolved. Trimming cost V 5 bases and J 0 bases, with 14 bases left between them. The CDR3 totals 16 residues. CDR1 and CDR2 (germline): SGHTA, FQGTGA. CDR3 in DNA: TGTGCCAGCAGCCCCCTAGGCTTGAGCTCCTACAATGAGCAGTTCTTC. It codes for CASSPLGLSSYNEQFF.

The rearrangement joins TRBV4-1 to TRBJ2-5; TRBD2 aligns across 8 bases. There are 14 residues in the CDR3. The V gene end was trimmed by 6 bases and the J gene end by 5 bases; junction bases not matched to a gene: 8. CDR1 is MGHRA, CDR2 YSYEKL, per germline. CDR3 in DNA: TGCGCCAGCAGTGACGGGGGGGCGCTGGAGACCCAGTACTTC. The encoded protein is CASSDGGALETQYF.

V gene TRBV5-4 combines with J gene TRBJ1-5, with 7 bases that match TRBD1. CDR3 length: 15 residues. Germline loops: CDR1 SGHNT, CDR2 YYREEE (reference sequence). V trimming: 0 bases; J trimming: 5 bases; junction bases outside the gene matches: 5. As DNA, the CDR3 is TGTGCCAGCAGCTTGGGAGGGGGCGCGGATCAGCCCCAGCATTTT. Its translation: CASSLGGGADQPQHF.

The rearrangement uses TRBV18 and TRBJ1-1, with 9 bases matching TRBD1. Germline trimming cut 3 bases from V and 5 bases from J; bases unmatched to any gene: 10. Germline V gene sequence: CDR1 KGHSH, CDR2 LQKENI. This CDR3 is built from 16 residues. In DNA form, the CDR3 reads TGTGCCAGCTCACCGGGACCGGGACAGGGAGGGACTGAAGCTTTCTTT. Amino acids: CASSPGPGQGGTEAFF. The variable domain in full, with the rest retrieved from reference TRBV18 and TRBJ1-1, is NAGVMQNPRHLVRRRGQEARLRCSPMKGHSHVYWYRQLPEEGLKFMVYLQKENIIDESGMPKERFSAEFPKEGPSILRIQQVVRGDSAAYFCASSPGPGQGGTEAFFGQGTRLTVV.

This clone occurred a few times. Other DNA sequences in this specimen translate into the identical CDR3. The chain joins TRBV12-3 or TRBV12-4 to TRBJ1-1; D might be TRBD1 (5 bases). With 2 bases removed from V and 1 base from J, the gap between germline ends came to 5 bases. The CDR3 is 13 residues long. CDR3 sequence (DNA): TGTGCCAGCAGTTTACAGGGGAACACTGAAGCTTTCTTT. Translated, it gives CASSLQGNTEAFF.

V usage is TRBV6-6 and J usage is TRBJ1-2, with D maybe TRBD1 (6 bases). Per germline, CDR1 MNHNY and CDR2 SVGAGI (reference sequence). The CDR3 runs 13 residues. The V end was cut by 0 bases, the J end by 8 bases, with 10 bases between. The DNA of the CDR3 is TGTGCCAGCAGTTACTCGAGCGGGACAGGCTACACCTTC. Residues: CASSYSSGTGYTF.

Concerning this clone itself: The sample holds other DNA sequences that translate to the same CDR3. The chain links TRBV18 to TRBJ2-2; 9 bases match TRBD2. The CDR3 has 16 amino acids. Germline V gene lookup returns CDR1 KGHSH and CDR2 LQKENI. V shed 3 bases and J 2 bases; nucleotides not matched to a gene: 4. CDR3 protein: CASSPPGLANTGELFF. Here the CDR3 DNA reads TGTGCCAGCTCACCGCCGGGACTAGCAAACACCGGGGAGCTGTTTTTT.

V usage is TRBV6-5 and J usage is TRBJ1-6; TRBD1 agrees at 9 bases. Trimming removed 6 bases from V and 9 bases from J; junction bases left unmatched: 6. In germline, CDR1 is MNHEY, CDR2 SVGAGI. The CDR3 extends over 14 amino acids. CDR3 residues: CASREPGQGSPLHF. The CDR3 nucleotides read TGTGCCAGCAGGGAGCCGGGACAGGGTTCACCCCTCCACTTT.

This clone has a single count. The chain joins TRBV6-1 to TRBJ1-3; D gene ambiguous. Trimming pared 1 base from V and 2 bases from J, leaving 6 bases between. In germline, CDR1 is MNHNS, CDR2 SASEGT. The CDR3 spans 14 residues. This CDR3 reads CASSEGGAGNTIYF. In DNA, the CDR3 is TGTGCCAGCAGTGAAGGCGGAGCTGGAAACACCATATATTTT.